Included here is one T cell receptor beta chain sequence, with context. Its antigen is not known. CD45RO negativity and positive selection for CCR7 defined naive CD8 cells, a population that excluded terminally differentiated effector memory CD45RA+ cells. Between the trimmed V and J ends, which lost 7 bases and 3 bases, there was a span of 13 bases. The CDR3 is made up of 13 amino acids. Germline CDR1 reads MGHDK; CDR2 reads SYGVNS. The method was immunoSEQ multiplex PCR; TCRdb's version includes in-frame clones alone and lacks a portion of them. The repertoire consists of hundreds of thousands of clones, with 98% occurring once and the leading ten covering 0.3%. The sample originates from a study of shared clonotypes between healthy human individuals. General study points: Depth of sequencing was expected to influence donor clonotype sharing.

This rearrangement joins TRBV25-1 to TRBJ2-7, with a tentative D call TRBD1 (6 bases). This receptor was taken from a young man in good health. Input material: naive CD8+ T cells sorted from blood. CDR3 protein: CASKDQGSYEQYF. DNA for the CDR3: TGTGCCAGCAAGGATCAGGGGAGCTACGAGCAGTACTTC.